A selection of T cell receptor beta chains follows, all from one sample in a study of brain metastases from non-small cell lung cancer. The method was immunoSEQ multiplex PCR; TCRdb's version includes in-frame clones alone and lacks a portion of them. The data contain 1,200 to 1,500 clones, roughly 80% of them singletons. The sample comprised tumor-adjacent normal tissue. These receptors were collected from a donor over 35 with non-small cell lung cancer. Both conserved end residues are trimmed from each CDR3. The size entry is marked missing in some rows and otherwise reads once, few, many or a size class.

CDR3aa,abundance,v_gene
ASSLSSGLGYEQY,few,TRBV27
ASSQEGLGTDTQY,-,TRBV3-1/TRBV3-2
ASSSGPNPQPQH,once,TRBV9
ASSYSMDLVCT,few,TRBV6-5
ASSIAVGASSYEQY,-,TRBV19